The entry that follows covers one T cell receptor (beta chain) sequence. Measured with immunoSEQ multiplex PCR; TCRdb has only the in-frame clones, and not every one. The sample holds over a million clones, 98% to 99% seen once. This sample is part of a study of shared clonotypes between healthy human individuals. About the study: Every donor yielded three CD4 naive, three CD4 memory, two CD8 naive and one CD8 memory plate.

Sequenced: naive CD4+ T cells sorted from blood. Subset here: CD45RA+ positively selected. The sequence came from a man aged 30 to 39 in good health.

In nucleotides, the CDR3 is TGTGCCAGCAGCCCCCAAAGAACAGGGTACAATGAGCAGTTCTTC. It specifies CASSPQRTGYNEQFF. The chain has TRBV7-3 and TRBJ2-1; perhaps TRBD1 as D (6 bases). From germline, CDR1 is SGHTA and CDR2 FQGTGA. The germline V and J ends were trimmed by 5 bases and 4 bases, with 15 bases remaining between them. CDR3 length equals 15 residues.